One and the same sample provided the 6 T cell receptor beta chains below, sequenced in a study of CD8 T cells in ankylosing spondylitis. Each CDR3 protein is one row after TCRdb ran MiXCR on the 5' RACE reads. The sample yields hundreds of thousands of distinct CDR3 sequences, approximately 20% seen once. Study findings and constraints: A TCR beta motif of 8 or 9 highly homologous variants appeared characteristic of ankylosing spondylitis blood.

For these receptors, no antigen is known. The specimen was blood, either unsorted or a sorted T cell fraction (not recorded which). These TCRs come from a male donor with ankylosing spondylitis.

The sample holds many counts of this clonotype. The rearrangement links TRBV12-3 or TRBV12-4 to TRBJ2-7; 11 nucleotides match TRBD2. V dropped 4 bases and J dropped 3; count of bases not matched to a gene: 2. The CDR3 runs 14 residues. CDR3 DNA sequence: TGTGCCAGCAGTTCGGGACTAGCGGACTACGAGCAGTACTTC. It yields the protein CASSSGLADYEQYF.

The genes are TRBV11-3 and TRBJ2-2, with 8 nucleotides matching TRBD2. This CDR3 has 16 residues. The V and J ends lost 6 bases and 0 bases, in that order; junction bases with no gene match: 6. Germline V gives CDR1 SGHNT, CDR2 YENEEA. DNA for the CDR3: TGTGCCAGCAGAAACGGGGGGGGACCGAACACCGGGGAGCTGTTTTTT. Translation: CASRNGGGPNTGELFF.

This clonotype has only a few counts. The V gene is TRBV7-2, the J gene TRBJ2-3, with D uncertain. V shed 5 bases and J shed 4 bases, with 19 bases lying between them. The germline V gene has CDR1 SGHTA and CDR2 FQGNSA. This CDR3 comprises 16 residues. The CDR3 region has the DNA TGTGCCAGCAGCCCGTGGACCGATTTTGGGGCAGATACGCAGTATTTT. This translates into CASSPWTDFGADTQYF.

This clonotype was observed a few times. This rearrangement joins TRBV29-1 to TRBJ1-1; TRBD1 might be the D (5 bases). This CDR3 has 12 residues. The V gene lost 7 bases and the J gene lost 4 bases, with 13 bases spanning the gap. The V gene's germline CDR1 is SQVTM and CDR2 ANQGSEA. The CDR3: CSATVGGTEAFF. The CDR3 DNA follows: TGCAGCGCCACGGTCGGGGGCACTGAAGCTTTCTTT.

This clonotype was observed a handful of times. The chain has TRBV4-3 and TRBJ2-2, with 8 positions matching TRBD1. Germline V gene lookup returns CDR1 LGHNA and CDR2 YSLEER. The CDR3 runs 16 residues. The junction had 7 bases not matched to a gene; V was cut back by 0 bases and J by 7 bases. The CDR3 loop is CASSQERTGFFGELFF. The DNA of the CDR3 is TGCGCCAGCAGCCAAGAAAGGACAGGGTTCTTCGGGGAGCTGTTTTTT.

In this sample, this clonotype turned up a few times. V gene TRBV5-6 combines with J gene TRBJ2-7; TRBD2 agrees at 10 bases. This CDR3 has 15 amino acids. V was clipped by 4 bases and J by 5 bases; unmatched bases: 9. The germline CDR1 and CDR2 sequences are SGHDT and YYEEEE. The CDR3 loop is CASSQEDGLADEQYF. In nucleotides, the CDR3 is TGTGCCAGCAGCCAGGAGGATGGACTAGCGGACGAGCAGTACTTC. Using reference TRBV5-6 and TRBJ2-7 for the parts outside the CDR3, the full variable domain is DAGVTQSPTHLIKTRGQQVTLRCSPKSGHDTVSWYQQALGQGPQFIFQYYEEEERQRGNFPDRFSGHQFPNYSSELNVNALLLGDSALYLCASSQEDGLADEQYFGPGTRLTVT.